The TCR beta chain described here comes from a study of blood T cell repertoires in COVID-19 (dated by TCRdb to 2020 to 2022). Describing the broader study: Samples covering the acute and convalescent phases of COVID-19 were provided by collaborators in the United States, Italy and Spain. The material from the prospective study consisted of cDNA or gDNA derived from T cells, B-cell-depleted T cells, or PBMCs. Deeply sampled blood TCRbeta repertoires from subjects exposed to, actively infected with, or recovered from COVID-19 were included in the dataset. The repertoires were made available in a free public database intended to serve as a resource for research on the immune response to SARS-CoV-2. Samples were obtained from the ongoing ImmuneRACE study (first 160 participants) and from over 1,000 subjects provided by 6 global collaborators. The sample metadata nearly always contained a de-identified subject ID, COVID-19 status, age in years and sex. Where available, HLA class I and class II types were obtained from metadata supplied by the sample provider rather than from assay-based typing.

The immunoSEQ Assay, a bias-controlled multiplex PCR, was used to amplify TCRbeta CDR3 regions from genomic DNA. The original methods were these. Nucleated cell counts per sample were estimated from amplification of reference gene primers within the assay. To quantify the absolute abundance of each unique TCRbeta CDR3 rearrangement, sequence reads were collapsed and filtered. For each sample, productive Simpson clonality was calculated by taking the square root of Simpson's diversity index across productive rearrangements. The table was pulled from immuneACCESS by TCRdb, which kept in-frame rearrangements only. Such tables lose some clones; where checked, under half of the loss comes from unresolved V genes, and the rest has no known cause. V, J and clone size are taken as reported in that table, and D and trimming were inferred from the DNA itself. For this sample the table gives around 300,000 clones, of which roughly 89% were detected only once. The ten biggest clones cover 1.7% of the sample.

Participants in the prospective study were aged roughly 18 to 100 years, lived in some 24 United States geographic areas, and enrolled through a virtual design. In the prospective study, participants were assigned to cohorts based on the clinical history participants reported in a screening survey and a study questionnaire. ImmuneRACE Cohort 3 recovered participants were defined by two consecutive negative NP/OP PCR tests, healthcare professional clearance, or symptom resolution. Each participant in the prospective study had whole blood, serum and a nasopharyngeal or oropharyngeal swab collected by mobile phlebotomists. Participants in the prospective study had the option to provide additional blood draws and questionnaires over an approximately 2-month period. Blood samples from the prospective study were shipped frozen or at room temperature prior to DNA extraction. After removal of 3 bases from V and 7 bases from J, the junction retains 3 bases not matched to a gene. Reading the germline V gene gives CDR1 SGHNT and CDR2 YENEEA. Counted from cysteine to phenylalanine, this CDR3 has 15 amino acids. The retained sequence is limited to the CDR3, 45 bases, with the frame set at the first base.

Summary of the overall study and its limitations: How much clinical and demographic metadata was included differed by source and by participant, and the metadata was provided uncurated.

As to this clone: The clone's antigen remains unknown. No base quality values were provided; no much bigger clone lies one nucleotide off.

This clonotype was sampled from a woman in her 40s who had recovered from COVID-19. Sequenced input: PBMCs or T cells enriched from blood (not recorded which). The chain is made from TRBV11-3 and TRBJ2-1; TRBD2 agrees with 13 junctional bases. In nucleotides, the sequence is TGTGCCAGCAGCTTCCTGACTAGCGGGAGGAATGAGCAGTTCTTC. Its translation reads: CASSFLTSGRNEQFF.